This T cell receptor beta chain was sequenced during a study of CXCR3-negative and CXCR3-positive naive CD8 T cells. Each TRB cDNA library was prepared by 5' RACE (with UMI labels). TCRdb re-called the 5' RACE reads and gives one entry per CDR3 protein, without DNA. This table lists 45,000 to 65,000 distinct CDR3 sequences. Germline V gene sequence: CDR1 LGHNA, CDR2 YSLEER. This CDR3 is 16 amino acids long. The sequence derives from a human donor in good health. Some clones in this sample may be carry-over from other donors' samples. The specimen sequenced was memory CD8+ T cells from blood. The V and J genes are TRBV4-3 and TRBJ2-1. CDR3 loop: CASSQDRGGSYNEQFF.